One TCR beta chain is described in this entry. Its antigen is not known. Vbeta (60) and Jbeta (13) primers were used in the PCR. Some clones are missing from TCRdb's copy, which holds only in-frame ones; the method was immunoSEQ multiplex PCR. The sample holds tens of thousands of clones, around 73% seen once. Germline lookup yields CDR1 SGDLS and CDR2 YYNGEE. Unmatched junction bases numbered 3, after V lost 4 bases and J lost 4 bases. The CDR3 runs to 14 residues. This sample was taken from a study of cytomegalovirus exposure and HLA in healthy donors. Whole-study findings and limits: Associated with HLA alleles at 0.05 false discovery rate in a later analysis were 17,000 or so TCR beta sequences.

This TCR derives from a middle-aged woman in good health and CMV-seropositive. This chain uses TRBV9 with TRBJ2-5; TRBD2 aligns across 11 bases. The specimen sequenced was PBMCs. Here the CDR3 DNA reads TGTGCCAGCAGCTCTAGCGGGGGGATAGAGACCCAGTACTTC. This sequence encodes CASSSSGGIETQYF. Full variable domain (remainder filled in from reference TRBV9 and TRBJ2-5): DSGVTQTPKHLITATGQRVTLRCSPRSGDLSVYWYQQSLDQGLQFLIQYYNGEERAKGNILERFSAQQFPDLHSELNLSSLELGDSALYFCASSSSGGIETQYFGPGTRLLVL.